Presented here are 9 T cell receptor beta chains from one specimen sequenced in a study of shared clonotypes between healthy human individuals. Sequencing was performed with immunoSEQ multiplex PCR; in TCRdb, only in-frame clones are kept and a portion is missing. This table holds around 2.1 million clones, almost 96% found once. What was sequenced was naive CD4+ T cells sorted from blood. Subset meaning: CD45RA+ positively selected. The receptors here all came from a man younger than 30 in good health.

The rearrangement joins TRBV19 to TRBJ2-7; D unclear. This CDR3 contains 12 residues. V dropped 4 bases and J dropped 2 bases, with 6 bases sitting between them. The germline gives CDR1 LNHDA, CDR2 SQIVND (reference sequence). CDR3 in DNA: TGTGCCAGTAGTAGTTCCACCTACGAGCAGTACTTC. Protein: CASSSSTYEQYF.

Written as DNA, the CDR3 is TGCGCCAGCAGCAGGACAGGGGGAAGGATCTCTGAAGCTTTCTTT. Translation gives CASSRTGGRISEAFF. The rearrangement links TRBV5-1 to TRBJ1-1, with TRBD1 matching over 10 bases. The length of the CDR3 is 15 residues. V shed 4 bases and J 6 bases; nucleotides not matched to a gene: 9. The germline CDR1 and CDR2 sequences are SGHRS and YFSETQ. The full variable domain, rest sourced from reference TRBV5-1 and TRBJ1-1, is KAGVTQTPRYLIKTRGQQVTLSCSPISGHRSVSWYQQTPGQGLQFLFEYFSETQRNKGNFPGRFSGRQFSNSRSEMNVSTLELGDSALYLCASSRTGGRISEAFFGQGTRLTVV.

V is TRBV25-1 and J is TRBJ2-5; D is perhaps TRBD1 or TRBD2 (6 bases each). CDR1 is MGHDK, CDR2 SYGVNS, per germline. The length of the CDR3 is 13 residues. Trimming took 8 bases from V and 5 from J, leaving 15 bases between them. DNA for the CDR3: TGTGCCAGCCAAAGGGGGGACCGGGAGACCCAGTACTTC. It encodes CASQRGDRETQYF.

As regards this clone: An end of the junction does not agree with germline; a read error may underlie this. The rearrangement joins TRBV5-1 to TRBJ1-2; D is unclear. Germline lookup yields CDR1 SGHRS and CDR2 YFSETQ. CDR3 length equals 11 residues. The CDR3 DNA reads TGCGCCAGCAGCTCCGAATTTGTTTCCGCCTTC. The encoded protein is CASSSEFVSAF.

The genes are TRBV10-3 and TRBJ1-4; 8 positions agree with TRBD1. Germline CDR1 ENHRY, CDR2 SYGVKD. J lost 0 bases, V lost 5 bases, and 2 bases had no gene match. The CDR3 is made up of 15 amino acids. CDR3: CAISPGGSTNEKLFF. As DNA, the CDR3 is TGTGCCATCAGTCCAGGGGGCTCAACTAATGAAAAACTGTTTTTT.

The chain combines TRBV27 with TRBJ2-5; 9 nucleotides agree with TRBD1. Germline loops: CDR1 MNHEY, CDR2 SMNVEV (reference sequence). The CDR3 covers 16 residues. V gave up 5 bases and J gave up 7 bases; unmatched junction bases: 14. CDR3 nucleotides: TGTGCCAGCAGTGCGGTCACCGGGACAGGGAAGGGGACCCAGTACTTC. Translation gives CASSAVTGTGKGTQYF.

V gene TRBV4-1 combines with J gene TRBJ2-7, with D possibly being TRBD2 (6 bases). The CDR3 runs to 15 residues. The V and J ends lost 1 base and 0 bases respectively, with 10 bases between them. Germline V gene sequence: CDR1 MGHRA, CDR2 YSYEKL. The CDR3 reads CASSQGLAHSYEQYF. The CDR3 DNA follows: TGCGCCAGCAGCCAAGGGCTAGCGCACTCCTACGAGCAGTACTTC.

The CDR3 sequence: CASSLGPRGKTTDTQYF. CDR3 DNA: TGTGCCAGCAGTCTGGGTCCCAGGGGGAAAACCACAGATACGCAGTATTTT. J is TRBJ2-3 and V is TRBV28, with 7 bases aligning to TRBD1. Germline lookup yields CDR1 MDHEN and CDR2 SYDVKM. The CDR3 length is 17 residues. V was pared by 5 bases and J by 2 bases, with 13 bases of the junction left unmatched.

The chain has TRBV11-2 and TRBJ1-2; no clear D gene. This CDR3 spans 15 amino acids. Germline-derived CDR1 and CDR2 are SGHAT and FQNNGV. Trimming removed 4 bases at V and 5 bases at J, with 17 bases between. The CDR3 sequence: CASSSSRGRSYGYTF. The CDR3 nucleotides are TGTGCCAGCAGCTCTTCTCGGGGAAGGAGTTATGGCTACACCTTC.